The 31 T cell receptor beta chains presented below share a single source sample, sequenced in a study of siplizumab effects on memory and regulatory T cells. Here immunoSEQ multiplex PCR was the method, and the copy in TCRdb shows in-frame clones only, minus some. This table holds nearly 95,000 clones, 94% found once. The material sequenced was non-Treg CD4+ T cells sorted from blood. The source of these receptors is a human donor in good health.

This rearrangement joins TRBV4-3 to TRBJ1-2; tentative D call: TRBD1 (5 bases). The CDR3 has 14 residues. Trimming stripped 4 bases from V and 2 bases from J, with 11 bases between. Germline V gene data show CDR1 as LGHNA and CDR2 as YSLEER. DNA of the CDR3: TGCGCCAGCAGCCCGCAGACAGTGAACTATGGCTACACCTTC. Translating gives CASSPQTVNYGYTF.

The rearrangement links TRBV2 to TRBJ2-7; 13 bases match TRBD2. The germline CDR1 and CDR2 sequences are SNHLY and FYNNEI. J was trimmed by 2 bases and V by 8 bases; bases with no gene match: 6. CDR3 length equals 15 residues. CDR3 bases: TGTGCCAGCTTGTCGACTAGCGGGAGGACCTACGAGCAGTACTTC. Amino acid sequence: CASLSTSGRTYEQYF.

The chain is built from TRBV13 and TRBJ1-2; TRBD1 matches 10 bases. Germline V lookup: CDR1 PRHDT, CDR2 FYEKMQ (reference sequence). Trimming at V came to 5 bases and at J to 7 bases, leaving 7 bases not matched to a gene. This CDR3 spans 14 amino acids. Here the CDR3 reads CASSQDRGRGGYTF. The CDR3 DNA follows: TGTGCCAGCAGCCAAGACAGGGGGCGCGGTGGCTACACCTTC.

This clone was seen a handful of times. DNA of the CDR3: TGTGCCAGCAGCTTATCCGGACAGGGCAATCAGCCCCAGCATTTT. This encodes CASSLSGQGNQPQHF. The rearrangement links TRBV7-2 to TRBJ1-5; TRBD1 agrees at 7 bases. Germline V CDR1 and CDR2: SGHTA, FQGNSA. CDR3 length equals 15 residues. The V and J ends lost 2 bases and 2 bases, in that order; junction bases with no gene match: 3.

The chain joins TRBV2 to TRBJ2-7; 7 bases map to TRBD2. Germline loops: CDR1 SNHLY, CDR2 FYNNEI. This CDR3 is built from 11 residues. V lost 10 bases, J lost 8 bases, and 8 bases stayed unmatched. Written as DNA, the CDR3 is TGTGCCACCCACCGGGGGGATCAGCAGTACTTC. Its translation is CATHRGDQQYF.

The chain joins TRBV19 to TRBJ1-2, with a possible D match to TRBD1 (5 bases). Germline CDR1 is LNHDA and CDR2 is SQIVND (reference sequence). The CDR3 is 14 amino acids. Trimming shortened V by 4 bases and J by 1 base, and 10 bases separated the two germline ends. The CDR3 region has the DNA TGTGCCAGTAGTAACAGGAGACTTAACTATGGCTACACCTTC. It specifies CASSNRRLNYGYTF.

This chain joins TRBV30 and TRBJ1-3; maybe TRBD1 (5 bases). The CDR3 length is 14 residues. Trimming pared 3 bases from V and 6 bases from J, leaving 15 bases between. CDR1 is GTSNPN, CDR2 SVGIG, per germline (reference sequence). The CDR3 here is CAWRTPGALNTIYF. DNA of the CDR3: TGTGCCTGGAGGACCCCCGGGGCTTTAAACACCATATATTTT.

This chain uses TRBV7-9 with TRBJ1-3; no definite D call. CDR3 size: 15 residues. V lost 3 bases, J lost 2 bases, and 11 bases lay in between. Germline CDR1 is SEHNR and CDR2 is FQNEAQ (reference sequence). The CDR3 loop is CASSLSSVAGNTIYF. In nucleotides, the CDR3 is TGTGCCAGCAGCTTGAGTTCAGTAGCTGGAAACACCATATATTTT.

The chain uses TRBV12-5 and TRBJ2-7; the match to TRBD1 covers 8 bases. The trim removed 4 bases at V and 2 bases at J, leaving 7 bases unmatched. Germline values: CDR1 LGHNT, CDR2 FRNRAP. The CDR3 totals 15 residues. CDR3 residues: CASGSRQGSAYEQYF. The CDR3 nucleotides read TGTGCTAGTGGTTCAAGACAGGGGTCCGCCTACGAGCAGTACTTC.

J is TRBJ2-7 and V is TRBV2; TRBD1 matches 8 bases. V lost 7 bases and J lost 1; bases outside the gene matches: 6. CDR3 size: 14 residues. Germline V gene sequence: CDR1 SNHLY, CDR2 FYNNEI. In DNA form, the CDR3 reads TGTGCCAGCACTGGGGACAGGAATTCCTACGAGCAGTACTTC. As protein: CASTGDRNSYEQYF.

The chain has TRBV2 and TRBJ1-2; no definite D call. V gave up 4 bases and J gave up 6 bases, with 12 bases separating them. The CDR3 sequence is 13 residues long. Germline CDR1 and CDR2: SNHLY and FYNNEI. In DNA form, the CDR3 reads TGTGCCAGCAGTGCAGTGTCCGAGAATGGCTACACCTTC. Translation: CASSAVSENGYTF.

The J gene is TRBJ1-6, the V gene TRBV27, with a possible D match to TRBD1 (5 bases). CDR3 length: 14 amino acids. Germline V CDR1 and CDR2: MNHEY, SMNVEV (reference sequence). The V and J ends lost 2 bases and 7 bases respectively, with 9 bases between them. The CDR3 DNA reads TGTGCCAGCAGTTTACCAGGGAAGAATTCACCCCTCCACTTT. Amino acids: CASSLPGKNSPLHF.

The CDR3 nucleotides read TGTGCCATCAGTGACAGGGGCAGTAATTCACCCCTCCACTTT. It yields the protein CAISDRGSNSPLHF. The chain joins TRBV10-3 to TRBJ1-6, with D tentatively TRBD1 (6 bases). CDR1 ENHRY and CDR2 SYGVKD come from the germline V gene. V lost 3 bases, J lost 6 bases, and 9 bases lay in between. The CDR3 is made up of 14 amino acids.

The chain has TRBV2 and TRBJ1-1; D is possibly TRBD1 (6 bases). CDR3 length: 14 amino acids. Trimming removed 3 bases from V and 0 bases from J, with 8 bases in between. The germline gives CDR1 SNHLY, CDR2 FYNNEI. CDR3 bases: TGTGCCAGCAGTGAGACAGGTATGAACACTGAAGCTTTCTTT. Translating it yields CASSETGMNTEAFF.

The chain is built from TRBV11-2 and TRBJ2-7; D gene ambiguous. The CDR3 is 12 amino acids. From germline, CDR1 is SGHAT and CDR2 FQNNGV. V lost 5 bases and J lost 4, with 9 bases in between. CDR3 in DNA: TGTGCCAGCAGCCACACTTGGTACGAGCAGTACTTC. Its protein is CASSHTWYEQYF.

The chain couples TRBV7-9 to TRBJ2-2, with D possibly being TRBD1 (6 bases). CDR1 and CDR2 (germline): SEHNR, FQNEAQ (reference sequence). V lost 5 bases to trimming and J lost 4 bases, with 14 bases between them. The CDR3 is 15 amino acids. The CDR3 reads CASSQLQGGTGELFF. The CDR3 DNA is TGTGCCAGCAGCCAACTACAGGGTGGCACCGGGGAGCTGTTTTTT.

This chain uses TRBV4-1 with TRBJ2-6; D gene ambiguous. Germline values: CDR1 MGHRA, CDR2 YSYEKL. CDR3 length equals 15 residues. Trimming pared 1 base from V and 2 bases from J, leaving 6 bases between. The CDR3 loop reads CASSQGQPGANVLTF. The CDR3, as DNA: TGCGCCAGCAGCCAAGGGCAGCCTGGGGCCAACGTCCTGACTTTC.

The chain is built from TRBV6-4 and TRBJ1-5; tentative D call: TRBD1 (6 bases). CDR3 length equals 15 residues. CDR1 is MRHNA, CDR2 SNTAGT, per germline. V lost 6 bases and J lost 5, with 17 bases in between. The CDR3 bases are TGTGCCAGCAGCCCCCAGGGGAGTTCGCATCAGCCCCAGCATTTT. Amino acid sequence: CASSPQGSSHQPQHF.

This rearrangement joins TRBV5-1 to TRBJ1-1; 9 nucleotides line up with TRBD1. J lost 4 bases, V lost 4 bases, and 5 bases had no gene match. The V gene's germline CDR1 is SGHRS and CDR2 YFSETQ. This CDR3 contains 14 residues. The CDR3 loop reads CASSATGGGTEAFF. The DNA for the CDR3 is TGCGCCAGCAGCGCAACAGGGGGCGGCACTGAAGCTTTCTTT.

This clone was detected once. The V gene is TRBV6-5, the J gene TRBJ2-1; a possible D gene is TRBD2 (6 bases). V gave up 8 bases and J gave up 7 bases, with 9 bases separating them. The CDR3 runs 11 residues. Germline V gene data show CDR1 as MNHEY and CDR2 as SVGAGI. DNA for the CDR3: TGTGCCAGCCTTGGGGGGAATGAGCAGTTCTTC. Translating it yields CASLGGNEQFF.

This sequence joins TRBV5-1 and TRBJ2-5, with 8 nucleotides matching TRBD1. The end of the DNA aligns better with TRBJ2-7, so the J call may be wrong. This CDR3 has 15 residues. CDR1 is SGHRS and CDR2 is YFSETQ in the germline V gene. This CDR3 reads CASSSQGALRDEQYF. The CDR3 DNA reads as TGCGCCAGCAGCTCCCAGGGGGCTTTAAGGGACGAGCAGTACTTC.

The chain recombines TRBV4-2 with TRBJ1-6; D gene uncertain. CDR3 size: 15 residues. Per the germline V gene, CDR1 is LGHNA and CDR2 is YNFKEQ. V was trimmed by 0 bases and J by 1 base, leaving 4 bases between them. As DNA, the CDR3 is TGTGCCAGCAGCCAAGATGGATCCTATAATTCACCCCTCCACTTT. This gives the protein CASSQDGSYNSPLHF.

The V gene is TRBV7-9, the J gene TRBJ1-6; no reliable D call. V shed 1 base and J shed 6 bases, with 10 bases lying between them. CDR3 length: 15 residues. CDR1 is SEHNR, CDR2 FQNEAQ, per germline (reference sequence). CDR3 sequence reads: CASSLGGLGNSPLHF. Written as DNA, the CDR3 is TGTGCCAGCAGCTTAGGAGGGCTGGGTAATTCACCCCTCCACTTT.

This chain uses TRBV6-1 with TRBJ2-7; TRBD2 matches 7 bases. Germline CDR1 is MNHNS and CDR2 is SASEGT. V trimming: 5 bases; J trimming: 4 bases; junction bases outside the gene matches: 5. The CDR3 sequence is 13 residues long. DNA for the CDR3: TGTGCCAGCAGTATCACCGGGGGGTACGAGCAGTACTTC. Translation gives CASSITGGYEQYF.

The V and J genes are TRBV29-1 and TRBJ2-7; 10 nucleotides agree with TRBD1. Trimming cost V 6 bases and J 5 bases; bases outside gene matches: 7. The germline CDR1 and CDR2 sequences are SQVTM and ANQGSEA. This CDR3 has 13 amino acids. The CDR3 sequence: CSVETGGENEQYF. In nucleotides, the CDR3 is TGCAGCGTAGAGACAGGGGGCGAAAACGAGCAGTACTTC.

The genes are TRBV6-1 and TRBJ1-2, with D perhaps matching TRBD1 (6 bases). Between the trimmed V and J ends, which lost 3 bases and 4 bases, there was a span of 9 bases. This CDR3 comprises 13 residues. The germline V gene has CDR1 MNHNS and CDR2 SASEGT. This chain's CDR3 is CASSEEGVYGYTF. For the CDR3, the DNA is TGTGCCAGCAGTGAGGAGGGGGTCTATGGCTACACCTTC.

This sequence joins TRBV6-5 and TRBJ2-1; TRBD1 or TRBD2 may be the D gene (5 bases each). This CDR3 spans 14 amino acids. V was trimmed by 6 bases and J by 9 bases, leaving 18 bases between them. In germline, CDR1 is MNHEY, CDR2 SVGAGI. The CDR3 is CASSRTRGRGEQFF. CDR3 nucleotides: TGTGCCAGCAGCCGTACTAGGGGTCGGGGTGAGCAGTTCTTC.

The rearrangement joins TRBV11-2 to TRBJ1-2; 9 nucleotides agree with TRBD1. Germline V CDR1 and CDR2: SGHAT, FQNNGV. CDR3 length equals 16 residues. V lost 1 base and J lost 8; bases outside the gene matches: 11. CDR3 residues: CASSLAGQGLMLGYTF. In DNA, the CDR3 is TGTGCCAGCAGCTTAGCCGGACAGGGGCTGATGTTAGGCTACACCTTC.

For the CDR3, the DNA is TGCGCCAGCAGCCAAGATAGAGTCTTCCAAGAGACCCAGTACTTC. Translation gives CASSQDRVFQETQYF. This chain joins TRBV4-1 and TRBJ2-5; D unresolved. The V end lost 0 bases, the J end lost 1 base, and 9 bases lay between the germline ends. The length of the CDR3 is 15 residues. The germline V gene encodes CDR1 MGHRA and CDR2 YSYEKL.

This clone was seen just once. The chain combines TRBV6-5 with TRBJ1-1; TRBD1 matches 9 bases. The CDR3 spans 15 residues. With V trimmed by 5 bases and J by 7 bases, 11 bases remained unmatched. Looked up from germline, CDR1 is MNHEY and CDR2 is SVGAGI. DNA for the CDR3: TGTGCCAGCAGTCCTCTTCCGGGACAGGGATATGAAGCTTTCTTT. Translation: CASSPLPGQGYEAFF.

The chain uses TRBV7-2 and TRBJ2-7; 11 bases fit TRBD1. The V and J ends lost 3 bases and 6 bases, in that order; junction bases with no gene match: 1. The CDR3 loop spans 13 amino acids. Germline V gene data show CDR1 as SGHTA and CDR2 as FQGNSA. CDR3 coding DNA: TGTGCCAGCAGCTTCGGGACAGGGGGCGAGCAGTACTTC. It codes for CASSFGTGGEQYF.